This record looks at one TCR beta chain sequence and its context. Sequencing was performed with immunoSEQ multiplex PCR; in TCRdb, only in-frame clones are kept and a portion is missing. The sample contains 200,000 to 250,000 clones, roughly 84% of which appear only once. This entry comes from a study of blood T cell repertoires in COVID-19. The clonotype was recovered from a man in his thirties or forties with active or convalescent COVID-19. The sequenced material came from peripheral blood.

The CDR3 sequence is CAIRGGSGSVNNEQFF. DNA for the CDR3: TGTGCCATCAGGGGGGGGAGCGGGAGTGTCAACAATGAGCAGTTCTTC. The chain has TRBV10-3 and TRBJ2-1; 8 nucleotides agree with TRBD2. The V and J ends lost 6 bases and 5 bases, in that order; junction bases with no gene match: 12. The CDR3 is made up of 16 amino acids. In germline, CDR1 is ENHRY, CDR2 SYGVKD.